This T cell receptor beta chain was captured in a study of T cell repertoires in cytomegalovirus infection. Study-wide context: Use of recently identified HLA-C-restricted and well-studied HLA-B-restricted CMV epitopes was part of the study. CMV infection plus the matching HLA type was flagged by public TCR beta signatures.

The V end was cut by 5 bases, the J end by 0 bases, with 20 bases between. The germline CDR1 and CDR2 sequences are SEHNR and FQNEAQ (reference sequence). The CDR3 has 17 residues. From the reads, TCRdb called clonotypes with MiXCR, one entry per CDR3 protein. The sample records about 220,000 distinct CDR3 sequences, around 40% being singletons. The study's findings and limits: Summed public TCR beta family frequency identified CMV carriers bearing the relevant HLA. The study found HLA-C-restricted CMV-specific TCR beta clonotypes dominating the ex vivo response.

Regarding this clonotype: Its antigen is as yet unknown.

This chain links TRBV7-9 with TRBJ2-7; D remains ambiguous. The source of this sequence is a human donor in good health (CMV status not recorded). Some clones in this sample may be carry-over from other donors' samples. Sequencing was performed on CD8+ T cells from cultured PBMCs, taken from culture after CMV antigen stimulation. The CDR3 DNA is TGTGCCAGCAGCGGACCCCGATCAAGGCTAAGCTCCTACGAGCAGTACTTC. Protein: CASSGPRSRLSSYEQYF.